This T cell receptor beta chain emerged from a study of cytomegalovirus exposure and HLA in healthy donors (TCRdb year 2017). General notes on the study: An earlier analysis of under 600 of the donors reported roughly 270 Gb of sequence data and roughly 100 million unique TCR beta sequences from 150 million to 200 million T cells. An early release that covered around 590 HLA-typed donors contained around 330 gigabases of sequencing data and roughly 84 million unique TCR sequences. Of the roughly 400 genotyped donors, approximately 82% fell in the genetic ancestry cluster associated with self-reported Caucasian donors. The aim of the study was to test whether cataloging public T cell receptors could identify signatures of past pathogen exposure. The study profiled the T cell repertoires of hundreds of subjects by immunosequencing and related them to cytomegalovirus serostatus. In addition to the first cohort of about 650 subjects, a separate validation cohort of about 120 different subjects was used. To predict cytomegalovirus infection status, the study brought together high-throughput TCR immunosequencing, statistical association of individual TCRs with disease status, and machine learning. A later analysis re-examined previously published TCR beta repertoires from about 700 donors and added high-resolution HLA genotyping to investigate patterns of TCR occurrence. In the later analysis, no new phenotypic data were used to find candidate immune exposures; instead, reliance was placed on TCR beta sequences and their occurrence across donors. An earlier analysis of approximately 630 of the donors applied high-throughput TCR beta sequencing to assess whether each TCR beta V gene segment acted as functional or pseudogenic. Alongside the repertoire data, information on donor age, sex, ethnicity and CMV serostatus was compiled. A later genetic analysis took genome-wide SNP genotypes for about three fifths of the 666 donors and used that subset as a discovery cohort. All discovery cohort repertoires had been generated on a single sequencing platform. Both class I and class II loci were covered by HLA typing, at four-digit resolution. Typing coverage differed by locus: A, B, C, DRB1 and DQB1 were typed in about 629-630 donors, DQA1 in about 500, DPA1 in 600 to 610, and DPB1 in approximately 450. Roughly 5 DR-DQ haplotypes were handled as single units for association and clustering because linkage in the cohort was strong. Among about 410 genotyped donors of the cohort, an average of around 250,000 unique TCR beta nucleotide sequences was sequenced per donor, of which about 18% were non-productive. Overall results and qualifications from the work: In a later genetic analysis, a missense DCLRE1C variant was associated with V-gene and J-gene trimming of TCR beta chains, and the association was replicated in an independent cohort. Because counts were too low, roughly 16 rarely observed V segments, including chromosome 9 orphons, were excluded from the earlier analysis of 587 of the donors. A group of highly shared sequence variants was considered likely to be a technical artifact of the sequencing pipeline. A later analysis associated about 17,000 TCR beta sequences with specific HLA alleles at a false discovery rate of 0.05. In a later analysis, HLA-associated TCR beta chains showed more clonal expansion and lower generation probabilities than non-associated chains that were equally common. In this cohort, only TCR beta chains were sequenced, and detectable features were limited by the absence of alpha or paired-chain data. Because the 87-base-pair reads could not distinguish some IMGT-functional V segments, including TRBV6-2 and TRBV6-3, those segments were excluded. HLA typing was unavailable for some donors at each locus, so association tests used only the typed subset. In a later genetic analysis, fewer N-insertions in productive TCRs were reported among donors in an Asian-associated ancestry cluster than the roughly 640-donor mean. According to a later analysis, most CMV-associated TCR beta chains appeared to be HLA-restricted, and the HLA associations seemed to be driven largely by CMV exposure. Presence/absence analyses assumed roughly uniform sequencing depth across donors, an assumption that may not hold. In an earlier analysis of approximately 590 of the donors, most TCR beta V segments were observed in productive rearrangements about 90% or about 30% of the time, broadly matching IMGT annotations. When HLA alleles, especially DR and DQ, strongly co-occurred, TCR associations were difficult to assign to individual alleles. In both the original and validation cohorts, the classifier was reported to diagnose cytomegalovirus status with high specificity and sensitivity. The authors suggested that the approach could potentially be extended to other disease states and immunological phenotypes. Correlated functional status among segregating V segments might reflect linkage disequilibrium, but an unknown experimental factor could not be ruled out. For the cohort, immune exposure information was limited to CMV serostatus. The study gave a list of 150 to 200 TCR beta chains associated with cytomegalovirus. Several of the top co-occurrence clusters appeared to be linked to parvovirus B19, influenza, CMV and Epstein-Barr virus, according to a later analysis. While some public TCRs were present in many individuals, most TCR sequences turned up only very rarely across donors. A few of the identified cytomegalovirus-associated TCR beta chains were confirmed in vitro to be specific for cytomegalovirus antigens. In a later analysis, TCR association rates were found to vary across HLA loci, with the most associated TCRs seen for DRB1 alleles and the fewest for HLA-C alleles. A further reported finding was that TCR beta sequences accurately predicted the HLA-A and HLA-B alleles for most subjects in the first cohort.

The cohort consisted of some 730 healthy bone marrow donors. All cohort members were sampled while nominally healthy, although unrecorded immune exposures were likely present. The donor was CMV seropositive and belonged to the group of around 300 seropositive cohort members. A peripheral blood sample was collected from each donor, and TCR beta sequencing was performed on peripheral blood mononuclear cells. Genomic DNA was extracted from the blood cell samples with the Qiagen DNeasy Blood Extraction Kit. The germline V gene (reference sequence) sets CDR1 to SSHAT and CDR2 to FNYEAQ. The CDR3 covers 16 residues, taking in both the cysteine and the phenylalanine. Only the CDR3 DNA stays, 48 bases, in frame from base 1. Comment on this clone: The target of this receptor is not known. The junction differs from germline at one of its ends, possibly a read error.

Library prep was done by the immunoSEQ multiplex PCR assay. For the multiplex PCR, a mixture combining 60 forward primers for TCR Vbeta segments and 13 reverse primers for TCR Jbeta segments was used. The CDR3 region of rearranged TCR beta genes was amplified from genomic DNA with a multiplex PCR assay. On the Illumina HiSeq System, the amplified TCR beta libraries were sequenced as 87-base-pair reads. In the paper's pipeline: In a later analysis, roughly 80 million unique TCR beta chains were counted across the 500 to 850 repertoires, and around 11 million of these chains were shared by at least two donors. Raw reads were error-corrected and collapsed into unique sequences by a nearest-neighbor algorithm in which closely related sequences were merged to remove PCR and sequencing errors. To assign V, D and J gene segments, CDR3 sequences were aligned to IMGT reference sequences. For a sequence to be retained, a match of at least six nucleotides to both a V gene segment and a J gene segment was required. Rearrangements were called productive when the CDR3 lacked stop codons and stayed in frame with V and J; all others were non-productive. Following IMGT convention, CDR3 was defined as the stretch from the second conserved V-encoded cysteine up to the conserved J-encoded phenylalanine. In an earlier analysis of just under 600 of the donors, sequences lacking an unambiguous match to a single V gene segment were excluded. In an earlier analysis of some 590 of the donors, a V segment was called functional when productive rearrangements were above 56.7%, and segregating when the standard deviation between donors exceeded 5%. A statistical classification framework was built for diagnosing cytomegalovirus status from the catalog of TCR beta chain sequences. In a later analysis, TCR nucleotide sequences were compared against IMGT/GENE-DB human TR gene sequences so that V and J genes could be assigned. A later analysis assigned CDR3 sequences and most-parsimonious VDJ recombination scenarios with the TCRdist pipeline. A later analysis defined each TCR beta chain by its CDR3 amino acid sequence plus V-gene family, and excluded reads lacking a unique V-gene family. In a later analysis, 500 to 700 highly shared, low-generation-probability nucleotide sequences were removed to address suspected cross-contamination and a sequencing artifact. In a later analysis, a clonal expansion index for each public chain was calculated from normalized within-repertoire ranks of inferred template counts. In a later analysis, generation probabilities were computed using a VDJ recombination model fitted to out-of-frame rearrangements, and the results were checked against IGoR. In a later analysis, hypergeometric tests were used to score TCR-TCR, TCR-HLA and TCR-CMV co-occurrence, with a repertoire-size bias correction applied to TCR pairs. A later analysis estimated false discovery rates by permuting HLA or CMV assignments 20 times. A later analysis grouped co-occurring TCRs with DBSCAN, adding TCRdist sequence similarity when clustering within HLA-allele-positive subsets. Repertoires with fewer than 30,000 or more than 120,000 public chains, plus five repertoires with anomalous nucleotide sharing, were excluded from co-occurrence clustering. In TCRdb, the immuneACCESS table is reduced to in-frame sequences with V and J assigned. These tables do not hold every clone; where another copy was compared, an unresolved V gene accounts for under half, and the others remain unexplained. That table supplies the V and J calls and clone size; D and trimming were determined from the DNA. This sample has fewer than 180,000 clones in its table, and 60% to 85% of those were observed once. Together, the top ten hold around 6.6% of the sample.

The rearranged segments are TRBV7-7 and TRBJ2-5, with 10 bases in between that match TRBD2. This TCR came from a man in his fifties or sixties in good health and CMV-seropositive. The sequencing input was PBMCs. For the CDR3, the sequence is CASSLHGLAVQETQYF. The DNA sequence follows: TGTGCTAGCAGCTTGCATGGACTAGCGGTACAAGAGACCCAGTACTTC.